These 9 T cell receptor beta chains came from one sample sequenced in a study of blood T cell repertoires in COVID-19. Method: immunoSEQ multiplex PCR; TCRdb's copy keeps in-frame clones and lacks some. Found here are about 210,000 clones, 83% of them singletons; the top ten hold roughly 2.8%. Sequenced sample: peripheral blood. The receptor set was obtained from a man aged 50 to 59 with active or convalescent COVID-19.

V is TRBV28 and J is TRBJ2-5, with TRBD1 identical over 8 bases. The CDR3 length is 14 residues. Germline lookup yields CDR1 MDHEN and CDR2 SYDVKM. Trimming at V came to 6 bases and at J to 0 bases, leaving 3 bases not matched to a gene. The CDR3 DNA reads as TGTGCCAGCAGCGGACAGGGAAACCAAGAGACCCAGTACTTC. Its translation: CASSGQGNQETQYF.

This clone was seen only once. The genes are TRBV24-1 and TRBJ1-1; D unclear. Germline V gene lookup returns CDR1 KGHDR and CDR2 SFDVKD. This CDR3 is built from 11 residues. V was shortened by 7 bases and J by 5 bases, with 7 bases between the two germline ends. The chain's CDR3 is CATRTGTEAFF. The CDR3 DNA reads TGTGCCACCAGGACGGGGACTGAAGCTTTCTTT.

The V call is TRBV5-6, the J call TRBJ1-6; tentatively, D is TRBD1 (5 bases). The CDR3 runs 16 residues. Germline loops: CDR1 SGHDT, CDR2 YYEEEE. Trimming pared 0 bases from V and 8 bases from J, leaving 15 bases between. This chain's CDR3 is CASSLASGRPDSPLHF. The CDR3 nucleotides read TGTGCCAGCAGCTTGGCTTCAGGGAGGCCGGATTCACCCCTCCACTTT.

V is TRBV6-5 and J is TRBJ1-1, with no clear D. Trimming removed 8 bases from V and 0 bases from J, with 13 bases in between. The CDR3 has 14 amino acids. Per germline, CDR1 MNHEY and CDR2 SVGAGI. CDR3 sequence reads: CASLALPMNTEAFF. The DNA for the CDR3 is TGTGCCAGCCTGGCACTACCCATGAACACTGAAGCTTTCTTT.

V is TRBV6-1 and J is TRBJ1-5, with 8 bases identical to TRBD1. Losses at the gene ends were 4 bases for V and 0 bases for J; bases not matched to a gene: 11. Germline values: CDR1 MNHNS, CDR2 SASEGT. This CDR3 has 18 amino acids. The CDR3 spells CASSAPGGRIFSNQPQHF. The CDR3 bases are TGTGCCAGCAGTGCCCCAGGGGGCCGAATATTTAGCAATCAGCCCCAGCATTTT.

This chain uses TRBV3-1 (or the pseudogene TRBV3-2) with TRBJ2-5; 11 nucleotides agree with TRBD2. The junction had 9 bases not matched to a gene; V was cut back by 4 bases and J by 5 bases. The CDR3 has 16 amino acids. From germline, CDR1 is LGHDT and CDR2 YNNKEL (reference sequence). The CDR3 DNA reads TGTGCCAGCAGCCCCACTAGCGGGAGCGAGGGGGAGACCCAGTACTTC. Protein: CASSPTSGSEGETQYF.

This clone was detected once. Other nucleotide sequences from this sample produce the same CDR3. The V gene is TRBV28, the J gene TRBJ1-2, with D maybe TRBD1 (6 bases). Germline V gene sequence: CDR1 MDHEN, CDR2 SYDVKM. The length of the CDR3 is 14 residues. Trimming left V 4 bases short and J 0 bases short, with 9 bases between. The CDR3 loop reads CASSSQGPNYGYTF. CDR3 DNA sequence: TGTGCCAGCAGTTCCCAGGGGCCTAACTATGGCTACACCTTC.

The chain uses TRBV6-2 or TRBV6-3 and TRBJ1-4, with TRBD1 as a possible D gene (6 bases). The CDR3 loop spans 14 amino acids. Germline CDR1 reads MNHEY; CDR2 reads SVGEGT. V was cut by 5 bases and J by 4 bases, with 11 bases left in between. The CDR3 sequence: CASSLLDSNEKLFF. The DNA for the CDR3 is TGTGCCAGCAGTCTCTTGGACAGTAATGAAAAACTGTTTTTT.

The rearrangement joins TRBV11-2 to TRBJ1-1; TRBD1 is a possible D gene (5 bases). The CDR3 spans 16 residues. V lost 0 bases and J lost 5, with 16 bases in between. The germline CDR1 and CDR2 sequences are SGHAT and FQNNGV. The CDR3 nucleotides are TGTGCCAGCAGCTTAGATAGGTGGCAGGGTGGGACTGAAGCTTTCTTT. It codes for CASSLDRWQGGTEAFF.